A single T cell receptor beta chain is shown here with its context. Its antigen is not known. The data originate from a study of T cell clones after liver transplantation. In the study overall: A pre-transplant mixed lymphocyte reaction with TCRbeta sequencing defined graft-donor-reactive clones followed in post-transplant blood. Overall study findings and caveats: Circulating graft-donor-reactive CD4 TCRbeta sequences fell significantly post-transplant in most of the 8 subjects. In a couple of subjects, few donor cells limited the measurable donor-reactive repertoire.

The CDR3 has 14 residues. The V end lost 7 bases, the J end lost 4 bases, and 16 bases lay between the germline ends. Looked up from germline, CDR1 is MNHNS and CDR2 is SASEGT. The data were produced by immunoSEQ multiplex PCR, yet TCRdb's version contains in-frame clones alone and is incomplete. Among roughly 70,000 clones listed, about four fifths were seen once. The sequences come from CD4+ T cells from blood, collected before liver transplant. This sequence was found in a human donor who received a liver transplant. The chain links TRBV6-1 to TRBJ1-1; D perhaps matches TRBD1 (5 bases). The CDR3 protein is CASTKSQGGTEAFF. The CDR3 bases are TGTGCCAGCACCAAAAGCCAGGGCGGCACTGAAGCTTTCTTT.